A selection of T cell receptor beta chains follows, all from one sample in a study of sequential checkpoint blockade in melanoma. The assay was immunoSEQ multiplex PCR, and TCRdb's table has in-frame clones only and misses some. The sample has roughly 3,000 clones, 20% to 25% seen once. The sample was tumor tissue (inferred from file names), taken from a patient given nivolumab and ipilimumab in sequence. Every receptor here comes from a human donor with melanoma. Each CDR3 is given with its conserved first and last residue. The D gene is left open where the match is weak. Not all rows give a size; the values are once, few, many and, for expanded clones, a class.

j_gene | abundance | v_gene | d_gene | CDR3aa | CDR3nt
TRBJ2-1 | . | TRBV19 | . | CASSMTVAYNEQFF | TGTGCCAGTAGTATGACAGTGGCCTACAATGAGCAGTTCTTC
TRBJ1-5 | many | TRBV11-3 | . | CASSSPGPIRNQPQHF | TGTGCCAGCAGCTCTCCCGGGCCAATCCGAAATCAGCCCCAGCATTTT
TRBJ2-5 | few | TRBV6-8 | TRBD1 | CASSQDRGRVETQYF | TGTGCCAGCAGTCAGGACAGGGGGCGCGTGGAGACCCAGTACTTC
TRBJ2-1 | medium-sized | TRBV6-8 | TRBD2 | CASSRLAGGQGNEQFF | TGTGCCAGCAGTCGACTAGCGGGGGGGCAGGGCAATGAGCAGTTCTTC
TRBJ2-1 | few | TRBV6-8 | . | CASSDRDGSYNEQFF | TGTGCCAGCAGTGACCGGGATGGGTCATACAATGAGCAGTTCTTC
TRBJ2-3 | medium-sized | TRBV9 | TRBD1 | CASSVTGTGKTDTQYF | TGTGCCAGCAGCGTCACCGGGACAGGGAAAACAGATACGCAGTATTTT
TRBJ2-5 | few | TRBV9 | . | CASSRNRVGQGETQYF | TGTGCCAGCAGCCGCAACAGGGTTGGCCAGGGGGAGACCCAGTACTTC
TRBJ2-2 | . | TRBV5-1 | TRBD1 | CASRHDRGFWNTGELFF | TGCGCCAGCAGACACGACAGGGGTTTTTGGAACACCGGGGAGCTGTTTTTT
TRBJ2-7 | . | TRBV6-8 | TRBD2 | CASSYSASGAYEQYF | TGTGCCAGCAGTTACTCAGCTAGCGGGGCCTACGAGCAGTACTTC
TRBJ1-5 | . | TRBV6-8 | . | CAIKGNVGQPQHF | TGTGCCATCAAGGGCAACGTCGGTCAGCCCCAGCATTTT
TRBJ1-3 | . | TRBV6-8 | . | CASSYGDPGNTIYF | TGTGCCAGCAGTTACGGCGATCCTGGAAACACCATATATTTT
TRBJ1-5 | many | TRBV11-3 | TRBD1 | CASSLLTGQGIQPQHF | TGTGCCAGCAGCCTTTTGACAGGGCAAGGTATCCAGCCCCAGCATTTT
TRBJ2-2 | many | TRBV11-3 | . | CASSLFVSNTGELFF | TGTGCCAGCAGCTTATTTGTATCCAACACCGGGGAGCTGTTTTTT
TRBJ1-1 | few | TRBV6-8 | . | CASSYDTFFLAFF | TGTGCCAGCAGCTACGACACGTTCTTTCTAGCTTTCTTT
TRBJ2-5 | many | TRBV11-3 | . | CASSLQGFLNAQTQETQYF | TGTGCCAGCAGCTTGCAGGGTTTCCTCAACGCCCAGACCCAAGAGACCCAGTACTTC
TRBJ2-3 | . | TRBV19 | . | CASSSGLSTQYF | TGTGCCAGTAGTTCAGGACTTTCTACGCAGTATTTT
TRBJ2-3 | . | TRBV6-8 | . | CASSDSYDTQYF | TGTGCCAGCAGTGACTCGTACGATACGCAGTATTTT
TRBJ2-3 | once | TRBV19 | . | CASTPPVGVDTQYF | TGTGCCAGTACCCCCCCCGTAGGTGTCGATACGCAGTATTTT
TRBJ2-1 | . | TRBV28 | . | CASSLSRTRSYNEQFF | TGTGCCAGCAGTTTATCTAGGACCCGGTCCTACAATGAGCAGTTCTTC
TRBJ2-2 | . | TRBV29-1 | TRBD2 | CSVEGTSGTNTGELFF | TGCAGCGTTGAAGGGACTAGCGGGACGAACACCGGGGAGCTGTTTTTT
TRBJ2-5 | medium-sized | TRBV9 | TRBD1 | CASSEGAGVKTQYF | TGTGCCAGCAGCGAGGGGGCTGGTGTAAAGACCCAGTACTTC
TRBJ1-2 | many | TRBV11-3 | TRBD1 | CASSQLTGEEGNYGYTF | TGTGCCAGCAGCCAACTAACAGGGGAGGAGGGGAACTATGGCTACACCTTC
TRBJ1-2 | . | TRBV5-1 | . | CASSLTAGDYGYTF | TGCGCCAGCAGCTTGACTGCAGGGGACTATGGCTACACCTTC
TRBJ2-7 | . | TRBV5-1 | . | CASSNDRPPYEQYF | TGCGCCAGCAGCAACGACAGGCCCCCCTACGAGCAGTACTTC
TRBJ2-5 | many | TRBV11-3 | . | CASSSGQSKQETQYF | TGTGCCAGCAGCTCCGGACAGTCCAAGCAAGAGACCCAGTACTTC
TRBJ2-2 | medium-sized | TRBV10-3 | TRBD2 | CAISEGGGRKNTGELFF | TGTGCCATCAGTGAGGGAGGCGGGAGGAAGAACACCGGGGAGCTGTTTTTT
TRBJ1-6 | . | TRBV11-3 | . | CASSLVGLSSPLHF | TGTGCCAGCAGCTTAGTAGGACTCAGCTCACCCCTCCACTTT
TRBJ2-5 | . | TRBV7-1 | . | CASVGSHQETQYF | TGTGCCAGCGTTGGTAGTCACCAAGAGACCCAGTACTTC
TRBJ1-3 | few | TRBV7-8 | . | CASSPLRGVTIYF | TGTGCCAGCAGCCCCTTACGAGGGGTCACCATATATTTT
TRBJ2-5 | many | TRBV11-3 | TRBD2 | CASMDQGGYQETQYF | TGTGCCAGCATGGACCAGGGAGGGTACCAAGAGACCCAGTACTTC
TRBJ2-5 | many | TRBV11-3 | . | CASSLAGSGETQYF | TGTGCCAGCAGCTTGGCAGGGTCCGGAGAGACCCAGTACTTC
TRBJ2-7 | . | TRBV5-1 | TRBD1 | CASSKGTEGREQYF | TGCGCCAGCAGCAAAGGGACAGAAGGTAGGGAGCAGTACTTC
TRBJ1-3 | few | TRBV6-8 | TRBD1 | CASSFRDRGQYF | TGTGCCAGCAGTTTCCGGGACAGGGGCCAATATTTT
TRBJ2-5 | . | TRBV19 | . | CASSEAGKETQYF | TGTGCCAGTAGTGAGGCGGGAAAAGAGACCCAGTACTTC
TRBJ2-3 | . | TRBV6-8 | TRBD1 | CASSNTPGQGTDTQYF | TGTGCCAGCAGTAACACGCCGGGACAGGGCACAGATACGCAGTATTTT
TRBJ2-7 | many | TRBV11-3 | TRBD2 | CASSNTGLAYLYEQYF | TGTGCCAGCAGCAACACGGGACTAGCGTACCTATACGAGCAGTACTTC
TRBJ2-3 | few | TRBV6-8 | TRBD2 | CASRLLAGTFHF | TGTGCCAGCAGACTACTAGCGGGAACCTTCCATTTT
TRBJ1-1 | . | TRBV18 | . | CASSAGVGMNTEAFF | TGTGCCAGCTCAGCAGGGGTGGGGATGAACACTGAAGCTTTCTTT
TRBJ2-3 | medium-sized | TRBV11-3 | . | CASSLEIGQAADTQYF | TGTGCCAGCAGCTTAGAGATAGGGCAAGCCGCAGATACGCAGTATTTT
TRBJ2-7 | few | TRBV10-3 | TRBD1 | CAISESVGQASYEQYF | TGTGCCATCAGTGAGTCTGTGGGACAGGCCTCCTACGAGCAGTACTTC
TRBJ2-2 | . | TRBV28 | TRBD1 | CASSLRDRVTGELFF | TGTGCCAGCAGTTTAAGGGACAGGGTAACCGGGGAGCTGTTTTTT
TRBJ2-7 | . | TRBV6-8 | . | CASSYGSRYPGEQYF | TGTGCCAGCAGTTATGGTTCTCGGTACCCCGGCGAGCAGTACTTC
TRBJ1-1 | few | TRBV10-2 | . | CAISNTEGTEAFF | TGCGCCATCAGTAACACTGAGGGCACTGAAGCTTTCTTT
TRBJ2-3 | few | TRBV6-8 | . | CASSDSNTDTQYF | TGTGCCAGCTCGGACAGCAACACAGATACGCAGTATTTT
TRBJ2-2 | few | TRBV11-3 | . | CASSSLGAQNTGELFF | TGTGCCAGCAGTTCCTTGGGGGCACAGAACACCGGGGAGCTGTTTTTT
TRBJ2-2 | medium-sized | TRBV9 | . | CASSDGQGRNTGELFF | TGTGCCAGCAGTGACGGGCAGGGAAGGAACACCGGGGAGCTGTTTTTT
TRBJ1-2 | few | TRBV11-3 | TRBD1 | CASSLEQGASYGYTF | TGTGCCAGCAGCTTAGAACAGGGGGCTTCGTATGGCTACACCTTC
TRBJ2-3 | . | TRBV10-2 | . | CASSESGFTDTQYF | TGCGCCAGCAGTGAGTCGGGTTTTACAGATACGCAGTATTTT
TRBJ2-7 | . | TRBV28 | . | CASNTVTGGYEQYF | TGTGCCAGCAATACGGTGACCGGGGGCTACGAGCAGTACTTC
TRBJ2-6 | few | TRBV27 | TRBD1 | CASRRGPGANVLTF | TGTGCCAGCAGGAGGGGGCCTGGGGCCAACGTCCTGACTTTC
TRBJ2-5 | few | TRBV11-3 | . | CASSFSGMKETQYF | TGTGCCAGCAGCTTCTCCGGGATGAAAGAGACCCAGTACTTC
TRBJ2-1 | . | TRBV11-3 | . | CASSLVQRLDEQFF | TGTGCCAGCAGCTTAGTTCAGAGGCTGGATGAGCAGTTCTTC
TRBJ2-5 | few | TRBV6-8 | . | CASSYGTRDIQETQYF | TGTGCCAGCAGTTACGGCACAAGGGATATCCAAGAGACCCAGTACTTC
TRBJ2-3 | . | TRBV11-3 | . | CASSLVRPGASTDTQYF | TGTGCCAGCAGCTTAGTCAGACCGGGGGCGAGCACAGATACGCAGTATTTT
TRBJ1-2 | . | TRBV11-3 | . | CASSSSGGNYGYTF | TGTGCCAGCAGCTCCTCCGGTGGTAACTATGGCTACACCTTC
TRBJ2-1 | medium-sized | TRBV9 | . | CASSVSFRQIYNEQFF | TGTGCCAGCAGCGTATCGTTTAGACAGATTTACAATGAGCAGTTCTTC
TRBJ1-5 | few | TRBV6-8 | TRBD1 | CASSYRGGGVQPQHF | TGTGCCAGCAGTTACCGAGGGGGCGGGGTTCAGCCCCAGCATTTT